The T cell receptor beta chain described here comes from a study of identifying expanded T cells in peripheral blood. Study conclusions and caveats: Across healthy donors, higher total template counts meant significantly greater approximately two-week count variance. Technical replicates showed about 1.2 changed clones; roughly two weeks approximately 15; four weeks 19.

During the collection period, no donor immune events like infections were recorded. This table comes from immunoSEQ multiplex PCR, and its TCRdb copy is limited to in-frame clones, with some not included. The repertoire holds about 94,000 clones, with approximately 86% as singletons. Details on this clone: What it binds is unknown.

The CDR3 is 13 amino acids. The V end was cut by 1 base, the J end by 3 bases, with 5 bases between. Germline CDR1 and CDR2: SEHNR and FQNEAQ (reference sequence). The V call is TRBV7-9, the J call TRBJ2-3; D gene uncertain. Sequenced: blood. The source is a person aged 18 to 70 in good health. The CDR3 sequence is CASSLGSTDTQYF. As DNA, the CDR3 is TGTGCCAGCAGCTTAGGAAGTACAGATACGCAGTATTTT.